Given below is one TCR beta chain in context. The antigen is not known. This CDR3 region has 15 residues. Germline-derived CDR1 and CDR2 are SNHLY and FYNNEI. Trimming took off 8 bases at V and 4 bases at J, with 19 bases between the two ends. The sample belongs to a study of response to subunit inactivated influenza vaccine. The study, taken as a whole, reports: Authors suggested that a seasonal influenza vaccination recruits few new T cells each time.

TCRdb used MiXCR to reprocess the RT-PCR reads, holding one entry per CDR3 protein. The table lists hundreds of thousands of distinct CDR3 sequences, more than 15% of them singletons. The specimen comprised PBMCs from blood, sampled 11 to 12 days after vaccination. The genes are TRBV2 and TRBJ2-3, with D perhaps TRBD1 (7 bases). The origin of this receptor is a man aged 45-60 years who received an inactivated influenza vaccine. This CDR3 reads CASSDGGTVADTQYF. DNA of the CDR3: TGTGCCAGCTCCGATGGGGGGACAGTAGCAGATACGCAGTATTTT.